These 15 T cell receptor beta chains were sequenced from one sample in a study of T cells in Graves' hyperthyroidism and ophthalmopathy. RNA transcripts provided the source from which TCR beta CDR3 regions were amplified. The TCR CDR3 was amplified in a first-round RT-PCR using the HTBI primer set. TCRdb analysed the multiplex PCR reads with MiXCR anew, one entry per CDR3 protein. Here the sample spans around 500,000 distinct CDR3 sequences, 15% to 20% being singletons. Sequencing was performed on blood. These receptor sequences come from a woman in her 30s with Graves' ophthalmopathy.

This clonotype was counted at least ten times. V usage is TRBV7-8 and J usage is TRBJ1-5, with D uncertain. V lost 5 bases to trimming and J lost 8 bases, with 19 bases between them. Germline V lookup: CDR1 SGHVS, CDR2 FQNEAQ. There are 15 residues in the CDR3. Written as DNA, the CDR3 is TGTGCCAGCAGCCCGCGGACCCTGGGATTCAAGCCCCAGCATTTT. Its translation: CASSPRTLGFKPQHF.

V gene TRBV7-2 combines with J gene TRBJ2-2, with TRBD2 matching 13 bases. The CDR3 contains 19 residues. Losses at the gene ends were 3 bases for V and 2 bases for J; bases not matched to a gene: 9. CDR1 and CDR2 (germline): SGHTA, FQGNSA. For the CDR3, the DNA is TGTGCCAGCAGCTTTCCCCGGACTAGCGGGAGCCTTAACACCGGGGAGCTGTTTTTT. This encodes CASSFPRTSGSLNTGELFF.

The rearrangement uses TRBV28 and TRBJ2-3; D may be TRBD1 (5 bases). The CDR3 runs 13 residues. V lost 4 bases to trimming and J lost 5 bases, with 10 bases between them. The germline CDR1 and CDR2 sequences are MDHEN and SYDVKM. The CDR3 bases are TGTGCCAGCAGTTCTCCACAGGAAGATACGCAGTATTTT. Its protein product is CASSSPQEDTQYF.

The sample holds many counts of this clonotype. This chain connects TRBV28 to TRBJ1-5; no clear D gene. Trimming stripped 8 bases from V and 0 bases from J, with 20 bases between. The CDR3 totals 17 residues. The germline gives CDR1 MDHEN, CDR2 SYDVKM. The CDR3 spells CASVTNVGSYSNQPQHF. CDR3 bases: TGTGCCAGCGTGACCAACGTGGGGTCCTATAGCAATCAGCCCCAGCATTTT.

This clonotype was observed many times. V and J are TRBV7-2 and TRBJ1-1; unclear D gene. Deletions cut 3 bases from V and 0 bases from J, with 8 bases between. This CDR3 region has 14 residues. Per the germline V gene, CDR1 is SGHTA and CDR2 is FQGNSA. CDR3: CASSFGSLNTEAFF. The CDR3 nucleotides read TGTGCCAGCAGCTTCGGCAGCTTGAACACTGAAGCTTTCTTT.

This clonotype was found many times. The rearrangement uses TRBV6-1 and TRBJ2-3, with 12 positions matching TRBD1. Germline loops: CDR1 MNHNS, CDR2 SASEGT. The V and J ends lost 3 bases and 3 bases, in that order; junction bases with no gene match: 7. The CDR3 spans 17 residues. CDR3 loop: CASSDPGQGARTDTQYF. The CDR3 bases are TGTGCCAGCAGTGATCCGGGACAGGGGGCGCGGACAGATACGCAGTATTTT.

This clonotype has a handful of counts. V gene TRBV29-1 combines with J gene TRBJ2-5, with D unclear. Germline values: CDR1 SQVTM, CDR2 ANQGSEA. The V end lost 2 bases, the J end lost 3 bases, and 10 bases lay between the germline ends. This CDR3 region has 13 residues. For the CDR3, the DNA is TGCAGCGTTGAAAGGGCTGCGGAAGAGACCCAGTACTTC. The encoded protein is CSVERAAEETQYF.

CDR3 DNA sequence: TGTGCCACCAGCAAGGGCCCAGAGACCCAGTACTTC. It yields the protein CATSKGPETQYF. The J gene is TRBJ2-5, the V gene TRBV15; D remains ambiguous. This CDR3 spans 12 amino acids. CDR1 and CDR2 from the germline V gene are LNHNV and YYDKDF (reference sequence). V was trimmed by 4 bases and J by 4 bases, leaving 7 bases between them.

This clonotype was detected ten times or more. The chain links TRBV7-3 to TRBJ2-5; 7 nucleotides align to TRBD2. The CDR3 covers 15 residues. The V segment lost 3 bases and the J segment 4 bases; nucleotides outside the gene matches: 8. Germline V gene data show CDR1 as SGHTA and CDR2 as FQGTGA. The CDR3 is CASSLSGTGGETQYF. CDR3 DNA: TGTGCCAGCAGCTTGTCCGGGACGGGGGGAGAGACCCAGTACTTC.

At least ten counts were recorded for this clonotype. This chain joins TRBV12-3 or TRBV12-4 and TRBJ2-3, with D perhaps matching TRBD2 (5 bases). CDR3 length equals 13 residues. CDR3 sequence reads: CASTGIRTDTQYF. The DNA for the CDR3 is TGTGCTAGTACCGGGATACGCACAGATACGCAGTATTTT.

This clonotype has a count of ten or more. The chain couples TRBV24-1 to TRBJ1-2, with a possible D match to TRBD1 (6 bases). There are 13 residues in the CDR3. Trimming removed 3 bases at V and 8 bases at J, with 12 bases between. CDR1 and CDR2 from the germline V gene are KGHDR and SFDVKD. The CDR3 coding sequence is TGTGCCACCAGTGATCTGGACAGTCGGGGCTACACCTTC. It encodes CATSDLDSRGYTF.

V and J are TRBV29-1 and TRBJ1-1; D gene unclear. The CDR3 contains 10 residues. V shed 4 bases and J shed 5 bases, with 5 bases lying between them. The germline CDR1 and CDR2 sequences are SQVTM and ANQGSEA. The CDR3 coding sequence is TGCAGCGTTGTTTCGACTGAAGCTTTCTTT. Translation gives CSVVSTEAFF.

This clonotype appeared many times. J is TRBJ2-7 and V is TRBV7-2; TRBD1 aligns across 8 bases. Per the germline V gene, CDR1 is SGHTA and CDR2 is FQGNSA. This CDR3 comprises 15 residues. V was clipped by 1 base and J by 4 bases; unmatched bases: 6. CDR3 sequence: CASSLEFNRGYEQYF. CDR3 nucleotide sequence: TGTGCCAGCAGCTTAGAATTCAACAGGGGGTACGAGCAGTACTTC.

This clonotype has a count of ten or more. The chain joins TRBV11-1 to TRBJ2-1; 11 positions agree with TRBD2. This CDR3 spans 17 amino acids. Germline CDR1 SGHAT, CDR2 FQDESV (reference sequence). The V gene end was trimmed by 3 bases and the J gene end by 3 bases; junction bases not matched to a gene: 7. The CDR3 coding sequence is TGTGCCAGCAGCTTTGGGAGACTAGCGGGAATCTACAATGAGCAGTTCTTC. It specifies CASSFGRLAGIYNEQFF.

The chain is built from TRBV19 and TRBJ2-3, with D perhaps matching TRBD2 (6 bases). Germline CDR1 is LNHDA and CDR2 is SQIVND (reference sequence). Trimming shortened V by 7 bases and J by 3 bases, and 11 bases separated the two germline ends. The CDR3 is 13 amino acids. CDR3 residues: CASTGGATDTQYF. The CDR3 region has the DNA TGTGCCAGTACGGGCGGGGCAACAGATACGCAGTATTTT.